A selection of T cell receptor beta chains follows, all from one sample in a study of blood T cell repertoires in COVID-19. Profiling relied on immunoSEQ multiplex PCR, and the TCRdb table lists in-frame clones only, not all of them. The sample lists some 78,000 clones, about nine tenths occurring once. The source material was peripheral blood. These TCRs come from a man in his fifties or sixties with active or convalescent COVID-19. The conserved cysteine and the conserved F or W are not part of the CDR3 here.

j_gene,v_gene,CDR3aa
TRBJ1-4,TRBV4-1,ASSQTTGIGTNEKLF
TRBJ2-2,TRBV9,ASSEGLAGGNLRELF
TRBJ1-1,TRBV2,ASTVGTEAF
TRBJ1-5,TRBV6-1,ASSENWTGGLEPQH
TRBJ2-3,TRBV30,AWSHPGTLRGTQY
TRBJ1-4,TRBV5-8,ASSLGTRGADEKLF
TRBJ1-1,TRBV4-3,ASSLLMRAEGTEAF
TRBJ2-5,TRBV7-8,ASSFDRAQETQY
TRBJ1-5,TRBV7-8,ASSFSENQPQH
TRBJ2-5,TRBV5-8,ASSLAQASLETQY